The rows below give T cell receptor beta chains drawn from one sample of a study of T cells expressing NK-cell markers. TCRdb re-called the 5' RACE reads, yielding one record per CDR3 amino acid sequence without DNA. This sample's table reports thousands of distinct CDR3 sequences. Sequenced input: blood T cells: a sorted CD56 or NKG2C T cell subset, CD4+ or CD8+ T cells, or bulk PBMC T cells (not recorded which). These receptors were obtained from a man younger than 30 in good health. Both conserved end residues are part of each CDR3. The size field is filled for only some rows; it gives once, few, many or a size class.

NA TRBJ1-1 TRBV18 CASSQNLGGAEAFF
NA TRBJ2-1 TRBV20-1 CSAGNPGDYYNEQFF
medium-sized TRBJ2-7 TRBV7-2 CASSRGPETYEQYF
NA TRBJ2-1 TRBV18 CASSPGSAYNEQFF
NA TRBJ2-7 TRBV27 CASSPRQGPHEQYF
NA TRBJ2-1 TRBV20-1 CSARAGTSPYNEQFF
medium-sized TRBJ1-1 TRBV5-1 CASSLAGVGTEAFF
medium-sized TRBJ2-1 TRBV7-8 CASSDPSVGAGWNEQFF
NA TRBJ2-2 TRBV15 CATSLPSGPNTGELFF
NA TRBJ2-1 TRBV20-1 CSAQGPDNEQFF
NA TRBJ2-3 TRBV19 CASSTLSGGADTQYF
NA TRBJ2-2 TRBV5-3 CARSRKTGNVELFF
NA TRBJ2-7 TRBV6-1 CASRVRTRYEQYF
medium-sized TRBJ1-4 TRBV7-9 CASSFLRATNEKLFF
medium-sized TRBJ2-2 TRBV14 CASSQLQRPANTGELFF
NA TRBJ1-2 TRBV6-1 CASTRTVMVVYGYTF
NA TRBJ2-7 TRBV28 CASSQRIRDRTYEQYF
NA TRBJ2-6 TRBV5-5 CASSRGQGAYGANVLTF
NA TRBJ1-4 TRBV10-3 CAISDLRGQGEKLFF
NA TRBJ2-2 TRBV27 CASSPRDTGELFF
NA TRBJ2-1 TRBV6-2/TRBV6-3 CASSDIFSYNEQFF
medium-sized TRBJ2-1 TRBV4-1 CASSQEKGSSYNEQFF
NA TRBJ2-5 TRBV5-5 CASSLVQTPVETQYF
NA TRBJ2-2 TRBV11-2 CASSPIGGGRGGGELFF
medium-sized TRBJ1-1 TRBV7-2 CASSSGGGDTEAFF
medium-sized TRBJ1-4 TRBV20-1 CSAPAGAGSEKLFF
medium-sized TRBJ2-1 TRBV27 CASSTPGPLYNEQFF
NA TRBJ2-1 TRBV25-1 CASSEDGFGEQFF
medium-sized TRBJ2-2 TRBV7-3 CASSLGLAGNTGELFF
NA TRBJ2-2 TRBV11-3 CASSLRGGAGTGELFF
NA TRBJ2-1 TRBV6-5 CASSYSGAGGSSYNEQFF
medium-sized TRBJ2-5 TRBV11-2 CASRDPFLAHQETQYF
medium-sized TRBJ1-2 TRBV29-1 CSVLGEAGYTF
medium-sized TRBJ2-2 TRBV29-1 CSVNRDRAGELFF
NA TRBJ2-3 TRBV12-3/TRBV12-4 CASRETGISDTQYF
medium-sized TRBJ1-5 TRBV28 CASSLAARNQPQHF
NA TRBJ2-1 TRBV5-1 CASSFSAVNTYNEQFF
NA TRBJ2-1 TRBV29-1 CSVDGQGGDEQFF
medium-sized TRBJ2-5 TRBV7-2 CASSPRTSARETQYF
medium-sized TRBJ1-3 TRBV12-3/TRBV12-4 CASSVSSGNTIYF
medium-sized TRBJ1-2 TRBV7-2 CASSPKRGGSNYGYTF
medium-sized TRBJ1-2 TRBV24-1 CATSDRTGYDGYTF
NA TRBJ1-2 TRBV5-6 CASNGRWDGYTF
NA TRBJ2-3 TRBV11-2 CASSLGLAGGPSTDTQYF
NA TRBJ2-1 TRBV4-1 CASSRLDLTAYNEQFF
medium-sized TRBJ2-2 TRBV12-3/TRBV12-4 CASSFLGELFF
NA TRBJ1-1 TRBV6-1 CASRTGNTEAFF
medium-sized TRBJ2-1 TRBV7-6 CASSPRDPSSYNEQFF